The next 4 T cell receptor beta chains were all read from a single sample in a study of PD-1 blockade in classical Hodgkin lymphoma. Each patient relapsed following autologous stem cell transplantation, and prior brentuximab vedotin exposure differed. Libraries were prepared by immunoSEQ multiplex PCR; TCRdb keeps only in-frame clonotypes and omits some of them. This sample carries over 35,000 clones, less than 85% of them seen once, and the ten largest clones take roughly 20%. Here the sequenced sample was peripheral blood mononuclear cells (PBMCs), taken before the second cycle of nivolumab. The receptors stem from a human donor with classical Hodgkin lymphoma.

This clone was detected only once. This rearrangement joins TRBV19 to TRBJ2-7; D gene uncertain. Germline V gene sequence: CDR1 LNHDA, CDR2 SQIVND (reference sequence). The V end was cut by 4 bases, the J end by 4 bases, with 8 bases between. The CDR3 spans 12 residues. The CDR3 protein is CASSTPPYEQYF. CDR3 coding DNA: TGTGCCAGTAGTACCCCGCCGTACGAGCAGTACTTC.

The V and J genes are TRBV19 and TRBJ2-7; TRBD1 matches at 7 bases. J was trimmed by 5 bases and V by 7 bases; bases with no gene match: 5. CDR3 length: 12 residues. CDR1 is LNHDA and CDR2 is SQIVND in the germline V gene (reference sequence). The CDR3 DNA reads TGTGCCAGTACAGACAGGGCCAACGAGCAGTACTTC. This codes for CASTDRANEQYF.

CDR3 in amino acids: CAWTGQDDSYEQYF. CDR3 nucleotides: TGTGCCTGGACGGGACAGGACGATTCCTACGAGCAGTACTTC. V and J are TRBV30 and TRBJ2-7, with 8 nucleotides matching TRBD1. Trimming removed 4 bases from V and 1 base from J; junction bases left unmatched: 6. Germline-derived CDR1 and CDR2 are GTSNPN and SVGIG (reference sequence). CDR3 length: 14 residues. The full variable domain, in which reference TRBV30 and TRBJ2-7 provide the parts outside the CDR3, is SQTIHQWPATLVQPVGSPLSLECTVEGTSNPNLYWYRQAAGRGLQLLFYSVGIGQISSEVPQNLSASRPQDRQFILSSKKLLLSDSGFYLCAWTGQDDSYEQYFGPGTRLTVT.

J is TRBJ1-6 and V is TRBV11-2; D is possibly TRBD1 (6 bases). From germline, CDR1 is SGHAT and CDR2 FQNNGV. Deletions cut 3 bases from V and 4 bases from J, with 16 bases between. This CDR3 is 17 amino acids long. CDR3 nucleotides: TGTGCCAGCAGCTTTTACCCGGGGGGCGAGTATAATTCACCCCTCCACTTT. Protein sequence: CASSFYPGGEYNSPLHF.